One sample yielded the 25 T cell receptor beta chains listed below, sequenced in a study of T cell changes during pregnancy in multiple sclerosis. Assay: immunoSEQ multiplex PCR; the TCRdb copy retains only in-frame clones and omits some. The table lists about 60,000 clones, roughly 87% of them singletons. The material was peripheral blood, obtained in the second trimester of pregnancy. The receptors were sampled from a female donor in good health, enrolled as a control in a pregnancy study.

The V and J genes are TRBV7-9 and TRBJ2-5; tentatively, D is TRBD1 (6 bases). The germline V and J ends were trimmed by 5 bases and 0 bases, with 10 bases remaining between them. The germline gives CDR1 SEHNR, CDR2 FQNEAQ (reference sequence). This CDR3 region has 14 residues. CDR3 coding DNA: TGTGCCAGCAGCGAGCAGGGGTACCAAGAGACCCAGTACTTC. This codes for CASSEQGYQETQYF.

The chain combines TRBV30 with TRBJ2-3, with 11 nucleotides matching TRBD1. The CDR3 totals 15 residues. Germline V lookup: CDR1 GTSNPN, CDR2 SVGIG (reference sequence). V shed 2 bases, J shed 6 bases, and the junction held 7 bases outside the gene matches. The CDR3 DNA sequence: TGTGCCTGGAGTCAAACCGGGACAGGGGGGGATACGCAGTATTTT. It yields the protein CAWSQTGTGGDTQYF.

Of note for this clone: A read error may produce the germline difference seen at one junction end. The rearrangement links TRBV7-9 to TRBJ2-1, with 10 positions matching TRBD2. The CDR3 totals 16 residues. CDR1 and CDR2 (germline): SEHNR, FQNEAQ (reference sequence). The CDR3 nucleotides are TGTGCCAGCACCTTAGGCAGCGGGAGGGTGTACAATGAGCAGTTCTTC. Protein product: CASTLGSGRVYNEQFF.

The chain couples TRBV4-2 to TRBJ1-3; TRBD1 matches at 7 bases. Germline assignment: CDR1 LGHNA and CDR2 YNFKEQ. J lost 3 bases, V lost 4 bases, and 18 bases had no gene match. The CDR3 is 19 residues long. For the CDR3, the DNA is TGTGCCAGCAGCCTCTCAACCGGGACAGCGGATGTAGTTGGAAACACCATATATTTT. Encoded protein: CASSLSTGTADVVGNTIYF.

The chain recombines TRBV5-4 with TRBJ2-5, with D perhaps matching TRBD2 (6 bases). This CDR3 region has 15 residues. CDR1 and CDR2 from the germline V gene are SGHNT and YYREEE (reference sequence). V lost 2 bases and J lost 4, with 15 bases in between. This CDR3 is CASSLAGPGGETQYF. The CDR3 bases are TGTGCCAGCAGCTTAGCGGGCCCCGGGGGAGAGACCCAGTACTTC.

V is TRBV19 and J is TRBJ1-3; maybe TRBD1 (5 bases). The germline gives CDR1 LNHDA, CDR2 SQIVND (reference sequence). This CDR3 is built from 17 residues. V was pared by 1 base and J by 2 bases, with 15 bases between. This chain's CDR3 is CASSIAYRIQAGNTIYF. In DNA form, the CDR3 reads TGTGCCAGTAGTATAGCGTACAGGATCCAGGCTGGAAACACCATATATTTT.

The chain uses TRBV10-3 and TRBJ2-7, with 7 bases identical to TRBD2. The CDR3 is made up of 12 amino acids. The germline V gene encodes CDR1 ENHRY and CDR2 SYGVKD. V dropped 10 bases and J dropped 3; count of bases not matched to a gene: 6. This chain's CDR3 is CATVGEGYEQYF. DNA of the CDR3: TGTGCCACGGTGGGGGAGGGCTACGAGCAGTACTTC.

The chain is built from TRBV5-1 and TRBJ1-1; no definite D call. With 1 base removed from V and 6 bases from J, the gap between germline ends came to 10 bases. CDR1 and CDR2 from the germline V gene are SGHRS and YFSETQ. The CDR3 consists of 13 residues. CDR3 protein: CASSLSVGSEAFF. CDR3 nucleotides: TGCGCCAGCAGCTTGAGTGTCGGGTCTGAAGCTTTCTTT.

In its sample, this clone was seen once. The J gene is TRBJ2-1, the V gene TRBV5-1; possibly TRBD2 for D (6 bases). There are 15 residues in the CDR3. Germline CDR1 SGHRS, CDR2 YFSETQ. The V end lost 4 bases, the J end lost 0 bases, and 11 bases lay between the germline ends. CDR3 coding DNA: TGCGCCAGCAGCCCCCGGGAGTTCTCCTACAATGAGCAGTTCTTC. As protein: CASSPREFSYNEQFF. The full variable domain, with the rest looked up from reference TRBV5-1 and TRBJ2-1, is KAGVTQTPRYLIKTRGQQVTLSCSPISGHRSVSWYQQTPGQGLQFLFEYFSETQRNKGNFPGRFSGRQFSNSRSEMNVSTLELGDSALYLCASSPREFSYNEQFFGPGTRLTVL.

The V gene is TRBV5-4, the J gene TRBJ2-5; D might be TRBD1 (5 bases). This CDR3 has 13 residues. In germline, CDR1 is SGHNT, CDR2 YYREEE (reference sequence). V was pared by 2 bases and J by 8 bases, with 13 bases between. CDR3 DNA: TGTGCCAGCAGCTTCTGGGGCTCTGGTACCCAGTACTTC. Translating gives CASSFWGSGTQYF.

V and J are TRBV5-1 and TRBJ1-2; no clear D gene. The CDR3 totals 14 residues. The germline V gene encodes CDR1 SGHRS and CDR2 YFSETQ. Trimming stripped 0 bases from V and 2 bases from J, with 8 bases between. CDR3 sequence reads: CASSLAPGNYGYTF. The CDR3 nucleotides read TGCGCCAGCAGCTTGGCCCCAGGCAACTATGGCTACACCTTC. The full variable domain, in which reference TRBV5-1 and TRBJ1-2 provide the parts outside the CDR3, is KAGVTQTPRYLIKTRGQQVTLSCSPISGHRSVSWYQQTPGQGLQFLFEYFSETQRNKGNFPGRFSGRQFSNSRSEMNVSTLELGDSALYLCASSLAPGNYGYTFGSGTRLTVV.

This chain connects TRBV30 to TRBJ2-3; 9 positions match TRBD2. Unmatched junction bases numbered 11, after V lost 2 bases and J lost 5 bases. The CDR3 is 16 amino acids. Germline V lookup: CDR1 GTSNPN, CDR2 SVGIG (reference sequence). The CDR3 DNA sequence: TGTGCCTGGAGTCCTCGGATAGCGGGGGTTGGAGATACGCAGTATTTT. The encoded protein is CAWSPRIAGVGDTQYF.

This clone was detected only a few times. Within the sample, other DNA sequences also encode this same CDR3. This sequence joins TRBV29-1 and TRBJ2-7; D may be TRBD2 (6 bases). The CDR3 covers 13 residues. Trimming removed 0 bases at V and 4 bases at J, with 10 bases between. In germline, CDR1 is SQVTM, CDR2 ANQGSEA. CDR3: CSVEDRGGYEQYF. In nucleotides, the CDR3 is TGCAGCGTTGAAGATCGTGGAGGGTACGAGCAGTACTTC.

The genes are TRBV7-6 and TRBJ1-1, with D possibly TRBD1 on 6 matching bases. In germline, CDR1 is SGHVS, CDR2 FNYEAQ. The ends were cut back, 2 bases at V and 4 bases at J, with 8 bases in the middle. The CDR3 is made up of 13 amino acids. The CDR3 DNA reads as TGTGCCAGCAGCTTAATGGGGGCCACTGAAGCTTTCTTT. It translates to CASSLMGATEAFF. Variable domain in full (rest from reference TRBV7-6 and TRBJ1-1): GAGVSQSPRYKVTKRGQDVALRCDPISGHVSLYWYRQALGQGPEFLTYFNYEAQQDKSGLPNDRFSAERPEGSISTLTIQRTEQRDSAMYRCASSLMGATEAFFGQGTRLTVV.

The chain links TRBV27 to TRBJ2-1; 9 nucleotides agree with TRBD2. CDR3 size: 11 residues. V was clipped by 3 bases and J by 15 bases; unmatched bases: 3. The germline V gene has CDR1 MNHEY and CDR2 SMNVEV (reference sequence). CDR3 in amino acids: CASSFSGRRFF. CDR3 coding DNA: TGTGCCAGCAGTTTTAGCGGGAGAAGGTTCTTC.

The rearrangement uses TRBV6-6 and TRBJ2-7; D is possibly TRBD2 (6 bases). Trimming removed 4 bases at V and 2 bases at J, with 15 bases between. This CDR3 is built from 15 residues. The germline CDR1 and CDR2 sequences are MNHNY and SVGAGI (reference sequence). This CDR3 reads CASSSPGSSTYEQYF. In DNA form, the CDR3 reads TGTGCCAGCAGTTCCCCCGGGAGTTCCACCTACGAGCAGTACTTC.

This clone has just a few counts. Its ends do not fully match the called genes, so a read error is possible. The chain uses TRBV7-7 and TRBJ2-7; TRBD2 matches at 8 bases. CDR3 length: 16 residues. Looked up from germline, CDR1 is SSHAT and CDR2 is FNYEAQ (reference sequence). CDR3 bases: TGTGCTAGCAGCTTAGTACTAGCGGTGATCTCCTACGAGCAGTACTTC. Translation gives CASSLVLAVISYEQYF.

This rearrangement joins TRBV6-1 to TRBJ2-7; 8 bases are a match to TRBD2. This CDR3 comprises 15 residues. V was clipped by 2 bases and J by 2 bases; unmatched bases: 5. CDR1 and CDR2 from the germline V gene are MNHNS and SASEGT. The CDR3 DNA reads TGTGCCAGCAGTGAATGGGCGGGGGGCACCTACGAGCAGTACTTC. It encodes CASSEWAGGTYEQYF.

The chain recombines TRBV4-2 with TRBJ2-1; 16 bases agree with TRBD2. The germline CDR1 and CDR2 sequences are LGHNA and YNFKEQ. J lost 5 bases, V lost 5 bases, and 9 bases had no gene match. This CDR3 is built from 18 residues. The CDR3 region is CASSLRAGTSGGDNEQFF. The CDR3 region has the DNA TGTGCCAGCAGCTTACGCGCCGGGACTAGCGGGGGGGACAATGAGCAGTTCTTC.

In this sample, this clone turned up a few times. The genes are TRBV5-4 and TRBJ1-1, with a weak D call TRBD1 (5 bases). Germline values: CDR1 SGHNT, CDR2 YYREEE (reference sequence). The CDR3 extends over 13 amino acids. The ends were cut back, 4 bases at V and 6 bases at J, with 13 bases in the middle. CDR3 protein: CASSPMGGAEAFF. The CDR3 DNA is TGTGCCAGCAGCCCCATGGGGGGGGCTGAAGCTTTCTTT.

A single count supports this clone. This chain connects TRBV19 to TRBJ1-2; weak D call: TRBD1 (6 bases). The CDR3 runs to 15 residues. Per the germline V gene, CDR1 is LNHDA and CDR2 is SQIVND (reference sequence). V dropped 3 bases and J dropped 4 bases, with 15 bases sitting between them. The CDR3 region is CASSIQTGSPYGYTF. The CDR3 nucleotides are TGTGCCAGTAGTATCCAAACAGGGAGTCCCTATGGCTACACCTTC. Full variable domain (remainder filled in from reference TRBV19 and TRBJ1-2): DGGITQSPKYLFRKEGQNVTLSCEQNLNHDAMYWYRQDPGQGLRLIYYSQIVNDFQKGDIAEGYSVSREKKESFPLTVTSAQKNPTAFYLCASSIQTGSPYGYTFGSGTRLTVV.

The rearrangement uses TRBV7-6 and TRBJ2-5, with D hard to call. Germline CDR1 and CDR2: SGHVS and FNYEAQ. Trimming took 5 bases from V and 2 from J, leaving 6 bases between them. The CDR3 has 12 amino acids. CDR3 sequence reads: CASSKYQETQYF. CDR3 sequence (DNA): TGTGCCAGCAGCAAATATCAAGAGACCCAGTACTTC. The whole variable domain, remainder taken from reference TRBV7-6 and TRBJ2-5, is GAGVSQSPRYKVTKRGQDVALRCDPISGHVSLYWYRQALGQGPEFLTYFNYEAQQDKSGLPNDRFSAERPEGSISTLTIQRTEQRDSAMYRCASSKYQETQYFGPGTRLLVL.

This clone was seen once. V is TRBV13 and J is TRBJ2-7, with D possibly TRBD1 on 6 matching bases. Germline CDR1 PRHDT, CDR2 FYEKMQ (reference sequence). The CDR3 sequence is 14 residues long. Trimming pared 4 bases from V and 0 bases from J, leaving 10 bases between. Here the CDR3 reads CASSSGGSSYEQYF. The CDR3 DNA reads as TGTGCCAGCAGCTCTGGGGGCAGCTCCTACGAGCAGTACTTC.

This chain links TRBV5-1 with TRBJ1-1; 9 positions match TRBD1. The germline CDR1 and CDR2 sequences are SGHRS and YFSETQ. The V gene end was trimmed by 4 bases and the J gene end by 6 bases; junction bases not matched to a gene: 7. The CDR3 spans 14 residues. CDR3 DNA sequence: TGCGCCAGCAGCGAAGGGACAGGGCACGCTGAAGCTTTCTTT. Translated: CASSEGTGHAEAFF. The variable domain in full, completed from reference TRBV5-1 and TRBJ1-1, reads KAGVTQTPRYLIKTRGQQVTLSCSPISGHRSVSWYQQTPGQGLQFLFEYFSETQRNKGNFPGRFSGRQFSNSRSEMNVSTLELGDSALYLCASSEGTGHAEAFFGQGTRLTVV.

V is TRBV19 and J is TRBJ1-5; 10 bases align to TRBD1. Trimming removed 7 bases from V and 4 bases from J; junction bases left unmatched: 7. CDR3 size: 15 residues. Germline assignment: CDR1 LNHDA and CDR2 SQIVND (reference sequence). This chain's CDR3 is CASTPDRGANQPQHF. CDR3 nucleotides: TGTGCCAGTACTCCGGACAGGGGGGCTAATCAGCCCCAGCATTTT.